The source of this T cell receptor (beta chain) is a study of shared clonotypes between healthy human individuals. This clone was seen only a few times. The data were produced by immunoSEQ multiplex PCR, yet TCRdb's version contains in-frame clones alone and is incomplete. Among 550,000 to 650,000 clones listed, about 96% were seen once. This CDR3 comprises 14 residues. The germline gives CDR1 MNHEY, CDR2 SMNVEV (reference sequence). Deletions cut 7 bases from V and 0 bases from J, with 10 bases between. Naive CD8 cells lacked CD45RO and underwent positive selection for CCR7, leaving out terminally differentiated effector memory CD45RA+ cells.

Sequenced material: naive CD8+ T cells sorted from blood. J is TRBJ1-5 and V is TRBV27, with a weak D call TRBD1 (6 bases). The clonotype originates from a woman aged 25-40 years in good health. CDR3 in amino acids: CASNIGGSNQPQHF. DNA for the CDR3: TGTGCCAGCAACATAGGGGGTAGCAATCAGCCCCAGCATTTT.